The T cell receptor (beta chain) described here comes from a study of low-dose radiotherapy and immunotherapy resistance in tumors. As for the study in general: Each fraction for Cohort 1 was 0.5 Gy, given every 2 weeks, and the total came to 6.5 Gy.

This clonotype turned up a few times. First-strand cDNA used TRAV- and TRBV-specific primers, covering alpha and beta chains. TCRs were amplified for 15 to 20 PCR cycles with a constant-region primer and V-primer adapter. Isolated mRNA underwent amplification via in vitro transcription. TCRdb re-called the reads through MiXCR, storing one row per CDR3 protein. Of under 90,000 distinct CDR3 sequences listed, roughly 17% were seen once; the top ten hold less than 1.5%. Time point reported: after trial treatment. Treatment reported: LDRT plus nivolumab, ipilimumab, low-dose cyclophosphamide and aspirin (RACIN trial). Nivolumab, ipilimumab, aspirin, low-dose cyclophosphamide and low-dose radiotherapy were all administered to the donors. This CDR3 has 16 amino acids. Germline V gene data show CDR1 as LGHDT and CDR2 as YNNKEL (reference sequence). V gave up 4 bases and J gave up 3 bases; unmatched junction bases: 5.

The chain carries TRBV3-1 and TRBJ2-7, with 14 nucleotides matching TRBD2. This clonotype was sampled from a male donor with prostate cancer. The specimen was PBMCs, collected after low-dose radiotherapy plus immunotherapy. CDR3 protein: CASSPGTSGGVYEQYF. CDR3 bases: TGTGCCAGCAGCCCCGGGACTAGCGGGGGAGTCTACGAGCAGTACTTC.